The 21 T cell receptor beta chains below all came from one sample that was sequenced in a study of blood T cell repertoires in COVID-19. This table comes from immunoSEQ multiplex PCR, and its TCRdb copy is limited to in-frame clones, with some not included. The data hold about 21,000 clones, with around 84% observed a single time. The material sequenced was peripheral blood. The source of these receptors is a human donor with active COVID-19. The donor label of this sample is uncertain.

This clone was seen only a few times. The chain is built from TRBV21-1 and TRBJ2-5; the table's D call, TRBD2, was not checked against the DNA. TRBV21-1 corresponds to a pseudogene. The CDR3 spans 13 residues. This CDR3 is CASPKRGGETQYF. The CDR3 DNA follows: TGTGCCAGCCCCAAACGGGGAGGGGAGACCCAGTACTTC.

The V call is TRBV30, the J call TRBJ1-5; possible D gene TRBD1, 5 bases. V gave up 3 bases and J gave up 3 bases, with 27 bases separating them. The length of the CDR3 is 19 residues. CDR1 and CDR2 (germline): GTSNPN, SVGIG (reference sequence). The CDR3 coding sequence is TGTGCCTGGAGGGGGCTTCGCCCACCCCCCGTCCCTTACAATCAGCCCCAGCATTTT. Protein product: CAWRGLRPPPVPYNQPQHF.

The V gene is TRBV6-6, the J gene TRBJ2-7; D is perhaps TRBD2 (5 bases). In germline, CDR1 is MNHNY, CDR2 SVGAGI (reference sequence). The CDR3 sequence is 16 residues long. V was pared by 0 bases and J by 0 bases, with 12 bases between. The CDR3 loop is CASSYSKGSVSYEQYF. CDR3 in DNA: TGTGCCAGCAGTTACTCGAAGGGTAGCGTCTCCTACGAGCAGTACTTC.

V usage is TRBV4-1 and J usage is TRBJ1-2; tentatively, D is TRBD1 (5 bases). The CDR3 contains 16 residues. Deletions cut 1 base from V and 5 bases from J, with 17 bases between. Germline assignment: CDR1 MGHRA and CDR2 YSYEKL. This chain's CDR3 is CASSQGASGYEYGYTF. For the CDR3, the DNA is TGCGCCAGCAGCCAAGGGGCCTCAGGGTACGAATATGGCTACACCTTC.

The chain carries TRBV6-5 and TRBJ2-1; 9 bases align to TRBD1. Trimming cost V 6 bases and J 4 bases; bases outside gene matches: 1. This CDR3 has 13 residues. Per germline, CDR1 MNHEY and CDR2 SVGAGI. The CDR3 DNA follows: TGTGCCAGCAGGGGGACAGGGTACAATGAGCAGTTCTTC. This translates into CASRGTGYNEQFF.

The chain joins TRBV30 to TRBJ1-3; 8 bases line up with TRBD1. Germline V lookup: CDR1 GTSNPN, CDR2 SVGIG (reference sequence). Unmatched junction bases numbered 4, after V lost 5 bases and J lost 4 bases. The CDR3 runs to 13 residues. This CDR3 reads CAWQGARGNTIYF. In DNA form, the CDR3 reads TGTGCCTGGCAGGGGGCGCGGGGAAACACCATATATTTT.

The chain is built from TRBV13 and TRBJ2-7; 8 bases align to TRBD2. From germline, CDR1 is PRHDT and CDR2 FYEKMQ (reference sequence). The length of the CDR3 is 16 residues. The V and J ends lost 4 bases and 7 bases, in that order; junction bases with no gene match: 15. CDR3 amino acids: CASSYTGGSGAWEQYF. CDR3 DNA sequence: TGTGCCAGCAGCTACACCGGAGGTAGCGGGGCATGGGAGCAGTACTTC. The full variable domain, with the rest looked up from reference TRBV13 and TRBJ2-7, is AAGVIQSPRHLIKEKRETATLKCYPIPRHDTVYWYQQGPGQDPQFLISFYEKMQSDKGSIPDRFSAQQFSDYHSELNMSSLELGDSALYFCASSYTGGSGAWEQYFGPGTRLTVT.

J is TRBJ2-7 and V is TRBV9; D may be TRBD2 (6 bases). This CDR3 comprises 14 residues. Germline V gene sequence: CDR1 SGDLS, CDR2 YYNGEE. Trimming pared 3 bases from V and 4 bases from J, leaving 14 bases between. CDR3 sequence (DNA): TGTGCCAGCAGCGAGGGGACGGGGGAGTACGAGCAGTACTTC. This gives the protein CASSEGTGEYEQYF.

The J gene is TRBJ2-7, the V gene TRBV2, with D possibly being TRBD2 (6 bases). This CDR3 region has 14 residues. Trimming pared 6 bases from V and 9 bases from J, leaving 21 bases between. Germline V gene data show CDR1 as SNHLY and CDR2 as FYNNEI. CDR3 nucleotide sequence: TGTGCCAGCAGAGGCGGAAGCTACGGGACTCCGCAGTACTTC. Protein: CASRGGSYGTPQYF.

The chain links TRBV5-4 to TRBJ2-2; the D gene is possibly TRBD2 (6 bases). Germline CDR1 and CDR2: SGHNT and YYREEE (reference sequence). This CDR3 has 14 residues. Trimming pared 4 bases from V and 4 bases from J, leaving 11 bases between. The CDR3 here is CASSLARGTGELFF. The CDR3 DNA follows: TGTGCCAGCAGCCTGGCGCGGGGCACCGGGGAGCTGTTTTTT.

V usage is TRBV11-2 and J usage is TRBJ1-1; a weak D match, TRBD1 (5 bases). V gave up 5 bases and J gave up 4 bases, with 11 bases separating them. Germline assignment: CDR1 SGHAT and CDR2 FQNNGV. The CDR3 totals 13 residues. CDR3 loop: CASSPGGSTEAFF. Written as DNA, the CDR3 is TGTGCCAGCAGCCCGGGGGGGAGCACTGAAGCTTTCTTT.

This chain links TRBV3-1 (or the pseudogene TRBV3-2) with TRBJ1-5, with no clear D. The germline CDR1 and CDR2 sequences are LGHDT and YNNKEL (reference sequence). V lost 0 bases to trimming and J lost 6 bases, with 9 bases between them. This CDR3 contains 14 residues. CDR3 nucleotides: TGTGCCAGCAGCCAAGATTTTGGAGTTCAGCCCCAGCATTTT. It yields the protein CASSQDFGVQPQHF.

The gene calls are TRBV6-1 and TRBJ2-5, with D tentatively TRBD2 (7 bases). The CDR3 runs to 15 residues. V was clipped by 1 base and J by 1 base, with 10 bases between them. Germline loops: CDR1 MNHNS, CDR2 SASEGT. CDR3 region: CASSEGGGPQETQYF. CDR3 bases: TGTGCCAGCAGTGAAGGGGGGGGGCCCCAAGAGACCCAGTACTTC.

V gene TRBV7-6 combines with J gene TRBJ2-5; 10 bases line up with TRBD2. Germline V CDR1 and CDR2: SGHVS, FNYEAQ. This CDR3 is built from 17 residues. The trim removed 2 bases at V and 2 bases at J, leaving 8 bases unmatched. CDR3: CASSLTLTTSGQETQYF. CDR3 nucleotides: TGTGCCAGCAGCTTAACCCTAACGACTAGCGGGCAAGAGACCCAGTACTTC.

The gene calls are TRBV5-5 and TRBJ2-7, with no clear D. Germline V CDR1 and CDR2: SGHKS, YYEKEE (reference sequence). CDR3 length equals 12 residues. Deletions cut 0 bases from V and 5 bases from J, with 6 bases between. In nucleotides, the CDR3 is TGTGCCAGCAGCTTGGCCTTCCACGAGCAGTACTTC. It encodes CASSLAFHEQYF.

This chain joins TRBV6-6 and TRBJ1-2, with D uncertain. The germline V gene has CDR1 MNHNY and CDR2 SVGAGI (reference sequence). CDR3 length: 11 residues. Deletions cut 6 bases from V and 3 bases from J, with 5 bases between. The CDR3, as DNA: TGTGCCAGCAGGGAGGACTATGGCTACACCTTC. Translating it yields CASREDYGYTF.

The V gene is TRBV5-1, the J gene TRBJ1-1; unclear D gene. This CDR3 has 16 amino acids. Germline V lookup: CDR1 SGHRS, CDR2 YFSETQ. Trimming removed 0 bases at V and 7 bases at J, with 19 bases between. CDR3 protein: CASSLGGGSGPIEAFF. DNA for the CDR3: TGCGCCAGCAGCTTGGGAGGCGGGTCGGGCCCTATTGAAGCTTTCTTT. Together with reference TRBV5-1 and TRBJ1-1, the CDR3 gives the full variable domain: KAGVTQTPRYLIKTRGQQVTLSCSPISGHRSVSWYQQTPGQGLQFLFEYFSETQRNKGNFPGRFSGRQFSNSRSEMNVSTLELGDSALYLCASSLGGGSGPIEAFFGQGTRLTVV.

This clone has only a few counts. This sequence joins TRBV5-1 and TRBJ1-2; D is unresolved. CDR1 is SGHRS, CDR2 YFSETQ, per germline. The CDR3 consists of 14 residues. Deletions cut 0 bases from V and 6 bases from J, with 12 bases between. The CDR3 coding sequence is TGCGCCAGCAGCTTGGTCCTGGGAGCGGATGGCTACACCTTC. It codes for CASSLVLGADGYTF.

This chain connects TRBV4-1 to TRBJ1-2; 8 nucleotides align to TRBD1. V trimming: 1 base; J trimming: 3 bases; junction bases outside the gene matches: 7. Germline V gene sequence: CDR1 MGHRA, CDR2 YSYEKL. CDR3 size: 16 residues. CDR3 nucleotide sequence: TGCGCCAGCAGCCAAGGGGACTCGACAGGGGACTATGGCTACACCTTC. Amino acids: CASSQGDSTGDYGYTF.

The chain joins TRBV7-8 to TRBJ1-1, with D perhaps TRBD1 (5 bases). The germline V gene encodes CDR1 SGHVS and CDR2 FQNEAQ. This CDR3 comprises 20 residues. V shed 1 base and J shed 6 bases, with 30 bases lying between them. The CDR3 nucleotides are TGTGCCAGCAGCTTAGACCCACTTGGCCTCGGGCGGGGGAGAAACCCTGAAGCTTTCTTT. Residues: CASSLDPLGLGRGRNPEAFF.

The sample holds one count of this clone. The CDR3 DNA follows: TGTGCCAGCAGCGGGGGGACAGGGTATAACCCTAGCACAGATACGCAGTATTTT. Translating it yields CASSGGTGYNPSTDTQYF. The rearrangement joins TRBV5-4 to TRBJ2-3, with 9 bases aligning to TRBD1. CDR3 length: 18 residues. Per the germline V gene, CDR1 is SGHNT and CDR2 is YYREEE (reference sequence). V dropped 4 bases and J dropped 0; count of bases not matched to a gene: 12.